This T cell receptor (beta chain) originates from a study of T cell responses to AZD1222 COVID-19 vaccine. The study's findings and limits: Donors were mostly white British, more females; clonal diversity possibly underestimated. Vaccine-associated CD4 TCRs spanned spike, dominant at 160-218 and 743-854. Two AZD1222 administrations were followed by greater Spike-specific TCR breadth and depth.

The protocol was immunoSEQ multiplex PCR, while the TCRdb copy is restricted to in-frame clones and leaves out a portion. The table records tens of thousands of clones, 80% to 90% of them present only once. CDR1 is LGHNT and CDR2 is FRNRAP in the germline V gene. The CDR3 runs to 12 residues. V gave up 8 bases and J gave up 4 bases, with 11 bases separating them. Worth noting for this clone: Its antigen remains unidentified.

This chain links TRBV12-5 with TRBJ1-2; D call uncertain. Sequencing used peripheral blood, obtained on day 0 of AZD1222 vaccination. The clonotype originates from an adult in good health. The CDR3 sequence: CASSSDGYGYTF. In nucleotides, the CDR3 is TGTGCTAGTTCCTCAGATGGCTATGGCTACACCTTC.